The 27 T cell receptor beta chains presented below share a single source sample, sequenced in a study of blood T cell repertoires in COVID-19. The data were produced by immunoSEQ multiplex PCR, yet TCRdb's version contains in-frame clones alone and is incomplete. The sample lists some 300,000 clones, roughly 90% occurring once. The specimen sequenced was peripheral blood. The source is a woman aged 35 to 49 with COVID-19, enrolled during active disease.

This clone was seen a handful of times. The rearrangement joins TRBV5-6 to TRBJ1-2; 7 bases are shared with TRBD1. The CDR3 has 13 residues. The V gene's germline CDR1 is SGHDT and CDR2 YYEEEE. With 4 bases clipped from V and 5 bases from J, the junction kept 5 bases outside the gene matches. The CDR3 loop is CASSLGTVYGYTF. For the CDR3, the DNA is TGTGCCAGCAGCCTGGGGACAGTTTATGGCTACACCTTC.

The rearrangement links TRBV5-4 to TRBJ2-1; D is unclear. The V end was cut by 0 bases, the J end by 0 bases, with 7 bases between. This CDR3 is 15 amino acids long. Germline-derived CDR1 and CDR2 are SGHNT and YYREEE (reference sequence). The CDR3 is CASSLDQISYNEQFF. The CDR3 region has the DNA TGTGCCAGCAGCTTGGACCAGATCTCCTACAATGAGCAGTTCTTC.

The chain has TRBV2 and TRBJ2-7; 10 bases are a match to TRBD1. The V segment lost 1 base and the J segment 5 bases; nucleotides outside the gene matches: 14. CDR3 length: 18 residues. The V gene's germline CDR1 is SNHLY and CDR2 FYNNEI. The CDR3 nucleotides read TGTGCCAGCAGTGAAGGTCGGGACAGGGGCCCGCTAGGCCACGAGCAGTACTTC. It yields the protein CASSEGRDRGPLGHEQYF.

The chain combines TRBV4-3 with TRBJ2-4; 10 bases agree with TRBD1. J gave up 11 bases and V 0 bases, and 19 bases lay outside the gene matches. From germline, CDR1 is LGHNA and CDR2 YSLEER. CDR3 length: 19 residues. In DNA, the CDR3 is TGCGCCAGCAGCCAAGATTGGGACAGGGGCCTTCTTTCCTTGTTTTTTCAGTACTTC. Translated, it gives CASSQDWDRGLLSLFFQYF.

The V call is TRBV3-1 (or the pseudogene TRBV3-2), the J call TRBJ1-2, with D hard to call. This CDR3 is built from 12 residues. Per germline, CDR1 LGHDT and CDR2 YNNKEL (reference sequence). Trimming removed 4 bases at V and 8 bases at J, with 11 bases between. The CDR3 region has the DNA TGTGCCAGCAGCCTGATGGTCGGGGGCTACACCTTC. Translation: CASSLMVGGYTF.

The V call is TRBV5-1, the J call TRBJ2-1, with 11 positions matching TRBD2. The CDR3 sequence is 16 residues long. V was pared by 0 bases and J by 10 bases, with 9 bases of the junction left unmatched. Germline lookup yields CDR1 SGHRS and CDR2 YFSETQ. CDR3 nucleotides: TGCGCCAGCAGCTTGGCCGGGACTAGCGGTATCACCGAGCAGTTCTTC. The encoded protein is CASSLAGTSGITEQFF.

The V call is TRBV5-1, the J call TRBJ2-1; no firm D call. The V and J ends lost 0 bases and 6 bases respectively, with 13 bases between them. CDR3 size: 15 residues. Germline lookup yields CDR1 SGHRS and CDR2 YFSETQ. The CDR3 sequence: CASSLGGQSLNEQFF. Written as DNA, the CDR3 is TGCGCCAGCAGCTTGGGTGGGCAGTCCCTCAATGAGCAGTTCTTC.

The chain carries TRBV5-5 and TRBJ1-4, with 10 bases lining up with TRBD1. The junction had 8 bases not matched to a gene; V was cut back by 1 base and J by 8 bases. The CDR3 sequence is 16 residues long. Germline V CDR1 and CDR2: SGHKS, YYEKEE (reference sequence). The CDR3 protein is CASSLFGTGEDEKLFF. As DNA, the CDR3 is TGTGCCAGCAGCTTGTTTGGGACAGGGGAGGACGAAAAACTGTTTTTT.

This clone appeared a single time. The rearrangement uses TRBV27 and TRBJ2-7, with 9 bases that match TRBD2. The germline V gene has CDR1 MNHEY and CDR2 SMNVEV (reference sequence). The CDR3 is made up of 16 amino acids. With 1 base clipped from V and 4 bases from J, the junction kept 8 bases outside the gene matches. CDR3 protein: CASSLLPGLAVYEQYF. In DNA form, the CDR3 reads TGTGCCAGCAGTTTATTACCGGGACTAGCCGTATACGAGCAGTACTTC.

This chain links TRBV28 with TRBJ2-3; D is perhaps TRBD2 (6 bases). Germline loops: CDR1 MDHEN, CDR2 SYDVKM. The CDR3 spans 15 residues. Trimming shortened V by 6 bases and J by 3 bases, and 16 bases separated the two germline ends. CDR3 sequence: CASSPAGSPTDTQYF. The CDR3, as DNA: TGTGCCAGCAGCCCTGCGGGATCCCCGACAGATACGCAGTATTTT.

The chain carries TRBV24-1 and TRBJ1-5; 7 bases are a match to TRBD1. Germline V lookup: CDR1 KGHDR, CDR2 SFDVKD. V was clipped by 3 bases and J by 5 bases; unmatched bases: 6. CDR3 length equals 15 residues. This CDR3 is CATSDGGGRHQPQHF. The DNA for the CDR3 is TGTGCCACCAGTGATGGAGGGGGCAGGCATCAGCCCCAGCATTTT.

As DNA, the CDR3 is TGTGCCAGCAGCCAAGACTGGGACAGAGGCTATGGCTACACCTTC. It translates to CASSQDWDRGYGYTF. The chain uses TRBV3-1 (or the pseudogene TRBV3-2) and TRBJ1-2; 7 positions match TRBD1. CDR1 and CDR2 from the germline V gene are LGHDT and YNNKEL (reference sequence). Trimming cost V 0 bases and J 4 bases; bases outside gene matches: 5. The CDR3 extends over 15 amino acids.

The chain couples TRBV5-4 to TRBJ2-1, with 8 bases lining up with TRBD2. V shed 0 bases, J shed 0 bases, and the junction held 8 bases outside the gene matches. This CDR3 region has 18 residues. Germline loops: CDR1 SGHNT, CDR2 YYREEE (reference sequence). The CDR3 region is CASSLVAGLLSSYNEQFF. In DNA form, the CDR3 reads TGTGCCAGCAGCTTGGTAGCGGGGCTTCTGAGCTCCTACAATGAGCAGTTCTTC.

The rearrangement links TRBV19 to TRBJ2-7, with TRBD2 identical over 8 bases. CDR1 and CDR2 from the germline V gene are LNHDA and SQIVND (reference sequence). The length of the CDR3 is 16 residues. V shed 3 bases, J shed 3 bases, and the junction held 10 bases outside the gene matches. CDR3 DNA sequence: TGTGCCAGTAGTATCTCCGGCGGGGGGCTCTTCTACGAGCAGTACTTC. Protein product: CASSISGGGLFYEQYF. Based on the CDR3 plus reference TRBV19 and TRBJ2-7, the full variable domain is DGGITQSPKYLFRKEGQNVTLSCEQNLNHDAMYWYRQDPGQGLRLIYYSQIVNDFQKGDIAEGYSVSREKKESFPLTVTSAQKNPTAFYLCASSISGGGLFYEQYFGPGTRLTVT.

J is TRBJ2-2 and V is TRBV7-9, with D possibly being TRBD2 (7 bases). CDR3 length equals 17 residues. Trimming left V 7 bases short and J 7 bases short, with 25 bases between. Germline V gene sequence: CDR1 SEHNR, CDR2 FQNEAQ (reference sequence). DNA of the CDR3: TGTGCCAGCACCAAAGGGGGGGGCGGTTGGGGAAACGGGGAGCTGTTTTTT. Translation gives CASTKGGGGWGNGELFF.

The CDR3 DNA is TGTGCCAGCAGCTTAGGACAGGGGATTGGAGGCTACACCTTC. As protein: CASSLGQGIGGYTF. The chain combines TRBV7-9 with TRBJ1-2, with 8 positions matching TRBD1. Looked up from germline, CDR1 is SEHNR and CDR2 is FQNEAQ (reference sequence). The trim removed 1 base at V and 8 bases at J, leaving 6 bases unmatched. CDR3 length: 14 amino acids.

This chain uses TRBV7-2 with TRBJ1-4; 7 bases line up with TRBD1. Trimming took 5 bases from V and 0 from J; bases not matched to a gene: 6. Germline V gene lookup returns CDR1 SGHTA and CDR2 FQGNSA. The CDR3 extends over 16 amino acids. CDR3 bases: TGTGCCAGCAGCAGTCAGGGGGGCGCAACTAATGAAAAACTGTTTTTT. This codes for CASSSQGGATNEKLFF.

CDR3 DNA: TGTGCCAGCAGCTTGGTGCTCGGGCAGGGAGAGACCCAGTACTTC. It specifies CASSLVLGQGETQYF. The chain combines TRBV5-8 with TRBJ2-5, with a weak D call TRBD1 (5 bases). This CDR3 contains 15 residues. In germline, CDR1 is SGHTS, CDR2 YDEGEE. The V gene lost 0 bases and the J gene lost 4 bases, with 13 bases spanning the gap.

This clone was seen a single time. V and J are TRBV6-6 and TRBJ2-5, with 14 bases that match TRBD2. After removal of 5 bases from V and 3 bases from J, the junction contained 2 bases not matched to a gene. The CDR3 sequence is 15 residues long. Germline CDR1 and CDR2: MNHNY and SVGAGI (reference sequence). In DNA, the CDR3 is TGTGCCAGCAGTCCGGGACTAGCGGGAGAAGAGACCCAGTACTTC. Translation: CASSPGLAGEETQYF.

The rearrangement uses TRBV11-2 and TRBJ1-2, with TRBD1 as a possible D gene (5 bases). The CDR3 covers 14 residues. V dropped 5 bases and J dropped 1 base, with 11 bases sitting between them. From germline, CDR1 is SGHAT and CDR2 FQNNGV. CDR3 bases: TGTGCCAGCAGCCCCCGGGGGAATAACTATGGCTACACCTTC. Its translation: CASSPRGNNYGYTF.

V gene TRBV28 combines with J gene TRBJ2-6, with 11 nucleotides matching TRBD1. Per germline, CDR1 MDHEN and CDR2 SYDVKM. The junction had 7 bases not matched to a gene; V was cut back by 3 bases and J by 3 bases. The CDR3 runs 18 residues. The CDR3 DNA is TGTGCCAGCAGTTTGGTCGGACAGGGGGCGATTGGGGCCAACGTCCTGACTTTC. Translating it yields CASSLVGQGAIGANVLTF.

The chain combines TRBV2 with TRBJ2-3; possible D gene TRBD2, 6 bases. Germline V CDR1 and CDR2: SNHLY, FYNNEI. The V end was cut by 2 bases, the J end by 3 bases, with 12 bases between. The CDR3 runs 15 residues. The CDR3 reads CASSERPRGTDTQYF. The CDR3 bases are TGTGCCAGCAGTGAACGGCCACGGGGGACAGATACGCAGTATTTT.

The rearrangement joins TRBV12-3 or TRBV12-4 to TRBJ2-7; TRBD2 matches 7 bases. Losses at the gene ends were 3 bases for V and 2 bases for J; bases not matched to a gene: 1. The CDR3 runs 13 residues. The CDR3 DNA reads as TGTGCCAGCAGTTTGGGGGGGACCTACGAGCAGTACTTC. Protein: CASSLGGTYEQYF.

The chain links TRBV18 to TRBJ2-1, with 14 bases that match TRBD2. Germline loops: CDR1 KGHSH, CDR2 LQKENI. The trim removed 0 bases at V and 9 bases at J, leaving 4 bases unmatched. This CDR3 comprises 16 residues. CDR3: CASSPPRLAGGTEQFF. CDR3 DNA: TGTGCCAGCTCACCACCCAGACTAGCGGGAGGGACTGAGCAGTTCTTC.

The DNA of the CDR3 is TGTGCCAGCAGCCCTTTAGCGGGGGGGCCCTACAATGAGCAGTTCTTC. It is translated as CASSPLAGGPYNEQFF. V is TRBV11-2 and J is TRBJ2-1, with 11 bases that match TRBD2. CDR3 length: 16 residues. The J segment lost 2 bases and the V segment lost 5 bases, leaving 5 bases of the junction unmatched. Germline assignment: CDR1 SGHAT and CDR2 FQNNGV. The full variable domain, with the rest looked up from reference TRBV11-2 and TRBJ2-1, is EAGVAQSPRYKIIEKRQSVAFWCNPISGHATLYWYQQILGQGPKLLIQFQNNGVVDDSQLPKDRFSAERLKGVDSTLKIQPAKLEDSAVYLCASSPLAGGPYNEQFFGPGTRLTVL.

CDR3 region: CASSPLTHVGTGGASGNTIYF. Written as DNA, the CDR3 is TGTGCCAGCTCACCGTTAACACACGTGGGGACAGGGGGCGCCTCTGGAAACACCATATATTTT. This chain joins TRBV18 and TRBJ1-3; 12 bases match TRBD1. Germline V CDR1 and CDR2: KGHSH, LQKENI. The CDR3 totals 21 residues. The trim removed 3 bases at V and 0 bases at J, leaving 15 bases unmatched.

Worth noting for this clone: The germline gene is not matched at one end of the junction; a read error may be the cause. This chain connects TRBV7-7 to TRBJ2-1, with D maybe TRBD2 (6 bases). Germline CDR1 reads SSHAT; CDR2 reads FNYEAQ (reference sequence). This CDR3 is 16 amino acids long. The CDR3 loop reads CASSSRSGSSYNEQFF. In DNA form, the CDR3 reads TGTGCTAGCAGCTCCCGTAGCGGAAGCTCCTACAATGAGCAGTTCTTC. The complete variable domain, with remaining parts taken from reference TRBV7-7 and TRBJ2-1, reads GAGVSQSPRYKVTKRGQDVTLRCDPISSHATLYWYQQALGQGPEFLTYFNYEAQPDKSGLPSDRFSAERPEGSISTLTIQRTEQRDSAMYRCASSSRSGSSYNEQFFGPGTRLTVL.